The T cell receptor (beta chain) described here comes from a study of blood T cell repertoires in COVID-19 (dated by TCRdb to the early 2020s). Background for the entire study: The collaborator samples originated in the United States, Italy and Spain and spanned the acute and convalescent phases of COVID-19. The material from the prospective study consisted of cDNA or gDNA derived from T cells, B-cell-depleted T cells, or PBMCs. The dataset comprised deeply sampled blood TCRbeta repertoires from subjects exposed to, actively infected with, or recovered from COVID-19. A freely available public database, intended as a resource for researchers studying the immune response to SARS-CoV-2, is where the repertoires were released. Samples came from the ongoing ImmuneRACE study (first 160 participants) plus 1,254 subjects from 6 global collaborators. Nearly every sample came with metadata listing a de-identified subject ID, COVID-19 status, age in years and sex. Where HLA class I and class II types were available, the types were taken from metadata supplied by the sample provider, not from assay-based typing.

In the prospective study, participants were 18 to 89 years old, resided in about two dozen geographic areas of the United States, and were enrolled through a virtual design. In the prospective study, participants were assigned to cohorts based on the clinical history participants reported in a screening survey and a study questionnaire. Recovered participants in ImmuneRACE Cohort 3 were defined by two consecutive negative NP/OP PCR tests, clearance by a healthcare professional, or resolution of symptoms. Each participant in the prospective study had whole blood, serum and a nasopharyngeal or oropharyngeal swab collected by mobile phlebotomists. Prospective study participants could optionally give additional blood draws and questionnaires over an approximately two-month period. Blood samples from the prospective study were shipped frozen or at room temperature prior to DNA extraction. General study outcomes and caveats: The quantity of clinical and demographic metadata differed by source and by participant and was supplied without curation.

In its sample, this clone was seen once. Its recognized antigen is unknown. Per-nucleotide qualities are absent, and no much larger clonotype sits a single base away. The immunoSEQ Assay, a bias-controlled multiplex PCR, was used to amplify TCRbeta CDR3 regions from genomic DNA. On the study's bioinformatics: Within the assay, amplification of reference gene primers was used to estimate how many nucleated cells each sample contained. To quantify the absolute abundance of each unique TCRbeta CDR3 rearrangement, sequence reads were collapsed and filtered. For each sample, productive Simpson clonality was calculated as the square root of Simpson's diversity index across productive rearrangements. What TCRdb holds here is the immuneACCESS table cut down to in-frame rearrangements. Part of the clones is not present; checked against another copy, under half of the missing clones reflect an unresolved V gene, and the others are unexplained. Clonal size and the V and J genes are those of that table, whereas D and trimming came from the DNA. This sample has approximately 240,000 clones in its table, and 90% to 95% of those were observed once. The ten largest clones represent under 2.5% of the sample.

The sequenced material came from PBMCs or T cells enriched from blood (not recorded which). The TCR comes from a young woman who had recovered from COVID-19.

The CDR3 is CASSKTNRSKGNTEAFF. The nucleotide sequence reads as follows: TGTGCCAGCAGCAAAACTAACAGGTCAAAAGGAAACACTGAAGCTTTCTTT. The V and J genes are TRBV21-1 and TRBJ1-1; no DNA check was done on the table's D call, TRBD1. TRBV21-1 is termed a pseudogene. The CDR3 runs 17 amino acids, cysteine and phenylalanine included. Just CDR3 DNA is preserved here, 51 bases in frame from base 1.